This TCR beta chain was sequenced in a study of graft-versus-host responses after intestinal transplantation. Background on the study: Recipients were given multivisceral, liver-intestinal, or isolated intestinal transplants. Tacrolimus plus steroids were given to all recipients for approximately 3 years, preceded by anti-thymocyte globulin induction. Regarding the study as a whole: The marrow of recipients harbored GvH clones, and ileum or blood showed some of them first. Some patients had graft-donor T cell macrochimerism. In their allografts, the ratios of graft-versus-host to host-versus-graft T cell clones were high.

The method was immunoSEQ multiplex PCR; TCRdb's version includes in-frame clones alone and lacks a portion of them. The sample carries roughly 16,000 clones, 65% to 90% recorded once. Intraepithelial lymphocytes and lamina propria lymphocytes were released through processing of graft tissue. Worth noting for this clone: The antigen is unknown.

Germline loops: CDR1 LGHNA, CDR2 YNFKEQ. This CDR3 contains 15 residues. Deletions cut 0 bases from V and 7 bases from J, with 13 bases between. The origin of this receptor is a human patient who received an intestinal transplant, so some T cells may come from the graft donor. The chain links TRBV4-2 to TRBJ1-5; tentatively, D is TRBD1 (5 bases). The material sequenced was ileum tissue, taken 580 to 600 days after intestinal transplantation. CDR3 protein: CASSQDRVGGQPQHF. The CDR3, as DNA: TGTGCCAGCAGCCAAGATCGGGTGGGGGGACAGCCCCAGCATTTT.